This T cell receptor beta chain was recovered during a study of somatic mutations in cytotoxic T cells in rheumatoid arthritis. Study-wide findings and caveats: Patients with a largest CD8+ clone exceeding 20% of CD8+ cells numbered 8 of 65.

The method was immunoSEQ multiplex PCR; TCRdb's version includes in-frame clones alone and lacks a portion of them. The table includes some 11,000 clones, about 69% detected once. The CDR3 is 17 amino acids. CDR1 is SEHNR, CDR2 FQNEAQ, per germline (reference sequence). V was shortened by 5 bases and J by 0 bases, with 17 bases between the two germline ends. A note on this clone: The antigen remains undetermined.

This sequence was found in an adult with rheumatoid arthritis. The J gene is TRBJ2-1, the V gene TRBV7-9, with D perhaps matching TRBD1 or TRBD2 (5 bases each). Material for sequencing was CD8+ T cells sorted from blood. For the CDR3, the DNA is TGTGCCAGCAGCCAAATACGGGACGTATACTCCTACAATGAGCAGTTCTTC. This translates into CASSQIRDVYSYNEQFF.